What follows are 26 T cell receptor beta chains derived from one specimen sequenced in a study of blood T cell repertoires in COVID-19 (dated by TCRdb to the early 2020s). Libraries came from the immunoSEQ multiplex PCR assay. Not all clones reach the TCRdb copy of this immuneACCESS table, which keeps in-frame sequences only. Checked studies attribute under half of the gap to unresolved V genes and leave the rest unexplained. Across this sample there are about 210,000 clones, with more than 70% seen only once. 2.9% of the sample belongs to the ten largest clones. Sequenced input: peripheral blood. These receptors originate from a man aged 50-60 years with active or convalescent COVID-19.

This clone was observed a few times. The rearrangement uses TRBV9 and TRBJ1-1; no clear D gene. The V gene lost 1 base and the J gene lost 7 bases, with 8 bases spanning the gap. The V gene's germline CDR1 is SGDLS and CDR2 YYNGEE. The CDR3 runs to 12 residues. The CDR3 nucleotides read TGTGCCAGCAGCGTATTTTCCGGTGAAGCTTTCTTT. This gives the protein CASSVFSGEAFF.

The chain recombines TRBV11-2 with TRBJ2-5; 9 nucleotides match TRBD2. Germline V CDR1 and CDR2: SGHAT, FQNNGV. CDR3 length: 17 residues. V dropped 2 bases and J dropped 4; count of bases not matched to a gene: 11. This CDR3 reads CASSLWTGGGASETQYF. The CDR3 bases are TGTGCCAGCAGCTTATGGACCGGCGGGGGGGCGTCAGAGACCCAGTACTTC.

The rearrangement links TRBV19 to TRBJ1-1, with 7 bases lining up with TRBD1. The V segment lost 6 bases and the J segment 1 base; nucleotides outside the gene matches: 8. Germline values: CDR1 LNHDA, CDR2 SQIVND (reference sequence). The CDR3 contains 15 residues. CDR3 protein: CASSVDRASNTEAFF. DNA for the CDR3: TGTGCCAGTAGCGTCGACAGGGCGTCGAACACTGAAGCTTTCTTT.

This clone was found a few times. This sequence joins TRBV14 and TRBJ1-2; D call uncertain. CDR1 and CDR2 (germline): SGHDN, FVKESK. The V gene lost 4 bases and the J gene lost 7 bases, with 10 bases spanning the gap. The CDR3 covers 12 residues. The CDR3 sequence: CASSPGGTGYTF. CDR3 nucleotide sequence: TGTGCCAGCAGCCCCGGAGGTACTGGCTACACCTTC. Variable domain in full (rest from reference TRBV14 and TRBJ1-2): EAGVTQFPSHSVIEKGQTVTLRCDPISGHDNLYWYRRVMGKEIKFLLHFVKESKQDESGMPNNRFLAERTGGTYSTLKVQPAELEDSGVYFCASSPGGTGYTFGSGTRLTVV.

V and J are TRBV7-2 and TRBJ2-1; D is uncertain. Trimming shortened V by 5 bases and J by 6 bases, and 5 bases separated the two germline ends. The CDR3 length is 11 residues. CDR1 and CDR2 (germline): SGHTA, FQGNSA. The CDR3 reads CASSPRNEQFF. In nucleotides, the CDR3 is TGTGCCAGCAGCCCCCGCAATGAGCAGTTCTTC.

This clone was counted only a few times. This rearrangement joins TRBV5-1 to TRBJ1-2; maybe TRBD1 (5 bases). Germline CDR1 SGHRS, CDR2 YFSETQ. The CDR3 consists of 15 residues. The V and J ends lost 3 bases and 6 bases respectively, with 18 bases between them. The CDR3 loop reads CASSSARVSVDGYTF. CDR3 nucleotide sequence: TGCGCCAGCAGCTCGGCCAGGGTATCGGTAGATGGCTACACCTTC.

The gene calls are TRBV7-8 and TRBJ2-5; D perhaps matches TRBD1 (5 bases). Germline values: CDR1 SGHVS, CDR2 FQNEAQ. The CDR3 spans 17 residues. V lost 5 bases to trimming and J lost 1 base, with 20 bases between them. CDR3 DNA sequence: TGTGCCAGCAGCCTAGGCCGCCAGGGAACCTTCCAAGAGACCCAGTACTTC. It codes for CASSLGRQGTFQETQYF.

This clone was seen a handful of times. V and J are TRBV12-5 and TRBJ2-2, with D possibly matching TRBD1 (6 bases). The germline V gene encodes CDR1 LGHNT and CDR2 FRNRAP. V was cut by 2 bases and J by 7 bases, with 14 bases left in between. The CDR3 extends over 15 amino acids. CDR3 coding DNA: TGTGCTAGTGGTTTGACCCGGACAGATCACGGGGAGCTGTTTTTT. Translated, it gives CASGLTRTDHGELFF.

V gene TRBV5-1 combines with J gene TRBJ2-5, with D perhaps matching TRBD2 (5 bases). Per germline, CDR1 SGHRS and CDR2 YFSETQ. V was pared by 4 bases and J by 5 bases, with 12 bases between. This CDR3 is 13 amino acids long. The CDR3 bases are TGCGCCAGCAGCGGCGGGCAGACCGAGACCCAGTACTTC. Translated, it gives CASSGGQTETQYF.

This chain joins TRBV3-1 (or the pseudogene TRBV3-2) and TRBJ1-2, with TRBD1 identical over 7 bases. The CDR3 has 13 residues. Germline V gene lookup returns CDR1 LGHDT and CDR2 YNNKEL (reference sequence). J lost 3 bases, V lost 5 bases, and 3 bases had no gene match. The CDR3 reads CASSFGTDYGYTF. The CDR3 region has the DNA TGTGCCAGCAGCTTCGGGACAGACTATGGCTACACCTTC.

The chain links TRBV5-1 to TRBJ2-7, with 7 bases identical to TRBD1. Trimming at V came to 0 bases and at J to 3 bases, leaving 6 bases not matched to a gene. The CDR3 consists of 15 residues. CDR1 is SGHRS, CDR2 YFSETQ, per germline. The CDR3 loop reads CASSLEQGQGYEQYF. The CDR3 DNA reads TGCGCCAGCAGCTTGGAACAGGGGCAGGGCTACGAGCAGTACTTC.

This chain uses TRBV27 with TRBJ2-7; TRBD1 matches 9 bases. Losses at the gene ends were 2 bases for V and 3 bases for J; bases not matched to a gene: 2. The length of the CDR3 is 14 residues. Germline CDR1 reads MNHEY; CDR2 reads SMNVEV (reference sequence). The CDR3: CASSLTGGFYEQYF. CDR3 DNA sequence: TGTGCCAGCAGTTTAACAGGGGGCTTCTACGAGCAGTACTTC.

The chain has TRBV9 and TRBJ2-1; 13 bases are a match to TRBD2. V was pared by 6 bases and J by 5 bases, with 8 bases of the junction left unmatched. Germline CDR1 is SGDLS and CDR2 is YYNGEE. This CDR3 contains 16 residues. The DNA of the CDR3 is TGTGCCAGCACCTCGGGACTAGCGGGAATAGACAATGAGCAGTTCTTC. It yields the protein CASTSGLAGIDNEQFF.

The rearrangement uses TRBV11-2 and TRBJ2-7; a weak D match, TRBD2 (6 bases). V gave up 1 base and J gave up 0 bases, with 10 bases separating them. The CDR3 spans 15 residues. Germline-derived CDR1 and CDR2 are SGHAT and FQNNGV. CDR3 sequence (DNA): TGTGCCAGCAGCTTAGGGCGCGGGGACTCCTACGAGCAGTACTTC. This encodes CASSLGRGDSYEQYF.

This rearrangement joins TRBV9 to TRBJ2-7; D is perhaps TRBD2 (7 bases). The CDR3 extends over 15 amino acids. Trimming stripped 4 bases from V and 5 bases from J, with 19 bases between. The germline CDR1 and CDR2 sequences are SGDLS and YYNGEE. The DNA for the CDR3 is TGTGCCAGCAGCACTCAAATTGGGGGGGGCCACGAGCAGTACTTC. This sequence encodes CASSTQIGGGHEQYF.

On this clone: This sample includes further DNA sequences coding for the same CDR3. The chain links TRBV7-9 to TRBJ2-5, with D uncertain. Germline V gene sequence: CDR1 SEHNR, CDR2 FQNEAQ (reference sequence). This CDR3 spans 11 amino acids. V dropped 3 bases and J dropped 5 bases, with 4 bases sitting between them. CDR3 residues: CASSFRETQYF. The CDR3 region has the DNA TGTGCCAGCAGCTTTCGGGAGACCCAGTACTTC.

The chain couples TRBV5-4 to TRBJ2-7; D remains ambiguous. The CDR3 spans 12 residues. The ends were cut back, 3 bases at V and 3 bases at J, with 7 bases in the middle. In germline, CDR1 is SGHNT, CDR2 YYREEE (reference sequence). DNA for the CDR3: TGTGCCAGCAGCTCCAGAGGCTACGAGCAGTACTTC. Protein product: CASSSRGYEQYF. Combining the CDR3 with reference TRBV5-4 and TRBJ2-7 gives the whole variable domain ETGVTQSPTHLIKTRGQQVTLRCSSQSGHNTVSWYQQALGQGPQFIFQYYREEENGRGNFPPRFSGLQFPNYSSELNVNALELDDSALYLCASSSRGYEQYFGPGTRLTVT.

The rearrangement joins TRBV11-2 to TRBJ1-4; maybe TRBD1 (6 bases). V lost 5 bases and J lost 6, with 13 bases in between. The CDR3 covers 14 residues. Looked up from germline, CDR1 is SGHAT and CDR2 is FQNNGV. The CDR3 nucleotides read TGTGCCAGCAGCACAAGGGGGGGGTATGAAAAACTGTTTTTT. Encoded protein: CASSTRGGYEKLFF.

The CDR3 here is CASSFSGDEQYF. The DNA for the CDR3 is TGTGCCAGCAGCTTTTCAGGGGACGAGCAGTACTTC. The V and J genes are TRBV11-3 and TRBJ2-7; tentative D call: TRBD1 (6 bases). Germline V CDR1 and CDR2: SGHNT, YENEEA. The V and J ends lost 3 bases and 5 bases respectively, with 8 bases between them. The CDR3 is 12 residues long.

The V and J genes are TRBV28 and TRBJ1-1; maybe TRBD1 (5 bases). CDR3 length equals 15 residues. Per the germline V gene, CDR1 is MDHEN and CDR2 is SYDVKM. The germline V and J ends were trimmed by 3 bases and 3 bases, with 14 bases remaining between them. This CDR3 is CASSLGGVGDTEAFF. The CDR3 coding sequence is TGTGCCAGCAGTTTGGGGGGGGTAGGGGACACTGAAGCTTTCTTT.

The chain is built from TRBV6-2 or TRBV6-3 and TRBJ2-4; 8 nucleotides align to TRBD1. Germline V lookup: CDR1 MNHEY, CDR2 SVGEGT. CDR3 size: 16 residues. V shed 6 bases, J shed 0 bases, and the junction held 7 bases outside the gene matches. The chain's CDR3 is CASSRTTGVAKNIQYF. In DNA form, the CDR3 reads TGTGCCAGCAGCCGAACGACAGGGGTAGCCAAAAACATTCAGTACTTC.

V gene TRBV5-1 combines with J gene TRBJ2-7; D perhaps matches TRBD2 (5 bases). Trimming cost V 4 bases and J 1 base, with 12 bases left between them. From germline, CDR1 is SGHRS and CDR2 YFSETQ. The CDR3 extends over 14 amino acids. The CDR3 DNA reads TGCGCCAGCAGCAGTACCGGGAAATCCTACGAGCAGTACTTC. Its protein is CASSSTGKSYEQYF. Full variable domain (missing parts from reference TRBV5-1 and TRBJ2-7): KAGVTQTPRYLIKTRGQQVTLSCSPISGHRSVSWYQQTPGQGLQFLFEYFSETQRNKGNFPGRFSGRQFSNSRSEMNVSTLELGDSALYLCASSSTGKSYEQYFGPGTRLTVT.

CDR3 DNA sequence: TGTGCCAGCAGTTTACGTGAAGCTTTCTTT. It codes for CASSLREAFF. This sequence joins TRBV28 and TRBJ1-1; D is uncertain. Per the germline V gene, CDR1 is MDHEN and CDR2 is SYDVKM. With 2 bases removed from V and 7 bases from J, the gap between germline ends came to 2 bases. The CDR3 is made up of 10 amino acids.

This chain joins TRBV6-2 or TRBV6-3 and TRBJ2-1; 14 bases align to TRBD2. After removal of 4 bases from V and 1 base from J, the junction contained 9 bases not matched to a gene. CDR1 and CDR2 (germline): MNHEY, SVGEGT. The CDR3 extends over 19 amino acids. The CDR3 region is CASSSGLAGAPSSYNEQFF. CDR3 DNA: TGTGCCAGCAGTTCGGGACTAGCGGGGGCCCCCTCGTCCTACAATGAGCAGTTCTTC.

The V gene is TRBV5-1, the J gene TRBJ2-3; perhaps TRBD2 as D (9 bases). Deletions cut 0 bases from V and 3 bases from J, with 23 bases between. The germline CDR1 and CDR2 sequences are SGHRS and YFSETQ. The CDR3 totals 19 residues. The CDR3 spells CASSLDQTGASGETDTQYF. CDR3 DNA sequence: TGCGCCAGCAGCTTGGACCAGACAGGGGCTAGCGGGGAGACAGATACGCAGTATTTT.

The chain couples TRBV10-2 to TRBJ2-5; D is perhaps TRBD2 (5 bases). Germline V lookup: CDR1 WSHSY, CDR2 SAAADI. Trimming took 6 bases from V and 0 from J, leaving 11 bases between them. This CDR3 is 14 amino acids long. The CDR3 protein is CASRISGYQETQYF. The DNA of the CDR3 is TGCGCCAGCAGAATAAGCGGCTACCAAGAGACCCAGTACTTC.